This T cell receptor beta chain was captured by sequencing in a study of identical twins. Whole-study results and caveats: It was out-of-frame TCR alpha sharing in monozygotic twins that models underestimated.

MiXCR, applied by TCRdb to the 5' RACE reads, yields one record per CDR3 protein. The data hold 300,000 to 400,000 distinct CDR3 sequences, with 10% to 15% observed a single time. On this clonotype: What it binds is unknown. One end of the junction is discordant with germline, which a read error may explain.

CDR1 SGHTA and CDR2 FQGNSA come from the germline V gene. The CDR3 runs to 14 residues. These same records also appear under a second study, on yellow fever vaccine responses in identical twins.

This sequence joins TRBV7-2 and TRBJ2-7, with D possibly TRBD2 on 5 matching bases. Sequencing used CD8+ T cells sorted from blood. The TCR was taken from a woman under 30 in good health. The CDR3 spells CASSSPGNTYEQCF. CDR3 in DNA: TGTGCCAGCAGCTCCCCGGGGAATACCTACGAGCAGTGCTTC.